This T cell receptor beta chain was sequenced in a study of beta chain features in type 1 diabetes. Study results and caveats: PCR could preferentially amplify shorter templates, alike in patients and controls. Sampled from patients, naive, central memory and Treg TCRB repertoires appeared more similar than those sampled from healthy donors. All four CD4+ subsets from Type 1 diabetes patients carried moderately but significantly shorter TCRB CDR3s.

It was via CD45RO/CCR7/CD25/CD127/CD95/CD27 that CD4+ naive, central memory, regulatory and stem cell-like memory cells were sorted. This clone was picked up a small number of times. Its antigen is as yet unknown. Germline V gene sequence: CDR1 LNHDA, CDR2 SQIVND (reference sequence). Trimming removed 0 bases at V and 3 bases at J, with 9 bases between. The CDR3 totals 14 residues. Of the isolated RNA, all was reverse transcribed, and so the sequenced material was expressed TCRB transcripts. Here immunoSEQ multiplex PCR was the method, and the copy in TCRdb shows in-frame clones only, minus some. The profile shows 200,000 to 300,000 clones, under 13% of them singletons.

The material sequenced was naive CD4+ T cells from blood. The genes are TRBV19 and TRBJ2-7, with D tentatively TRBD2 (5 bases). This sequence originates from a man aged 30-40 years with type 1 diabetes. In DNA, the CDR3 is TGTGCCAGTAGTATAGAGGCGGGCCGCTACGAGCAGTACTTC. Translation: CASSIEAGRYEQYF. Supplemented by reference TRBV19 and TRBJ2-7, the full variable domain reads DGGITQSPKYLFRKEGQNVTLSCEQNLNHDAMYWYRQDPGQGLRLIYYSQIVNDFQKGDIAEGYSVSREKKESFPLTVTSAQKNPTAFYLCASSIEAGRYEQYFGPGTRLTVT.